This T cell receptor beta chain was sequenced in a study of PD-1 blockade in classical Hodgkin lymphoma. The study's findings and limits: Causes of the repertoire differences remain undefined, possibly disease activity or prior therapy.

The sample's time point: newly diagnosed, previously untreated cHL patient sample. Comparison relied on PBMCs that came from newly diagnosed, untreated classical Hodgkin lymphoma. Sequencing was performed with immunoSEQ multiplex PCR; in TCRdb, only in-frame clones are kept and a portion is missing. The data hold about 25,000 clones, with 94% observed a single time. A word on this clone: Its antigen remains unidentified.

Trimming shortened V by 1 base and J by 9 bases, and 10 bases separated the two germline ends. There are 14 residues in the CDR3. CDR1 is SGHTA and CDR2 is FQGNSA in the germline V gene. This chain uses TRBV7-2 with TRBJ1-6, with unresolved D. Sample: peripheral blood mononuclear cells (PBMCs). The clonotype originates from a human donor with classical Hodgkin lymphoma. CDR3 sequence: CASSLGVQSSPLHF. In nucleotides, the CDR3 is TGTGCCAGCAGCTTAGGAGTGCAAAGTTCACCCCTCCACTTT.